Listed here are 8 T cell receptor beta chains from one sample, sequenced in a study of T-cell reconstitution after alpha-beta-depleted transplantation in children. Library preparation (for TCRbeta) was performed with unique molecular identifiers. TCRdb itself ran the PCR reads through MiXCR, one entry per CDR3 protein. The top ten hold approximately 3% of the sample, which has some 550,000 distinct CDR3 sequences, around 18% seen once. Source: PBMCs from the stem cell graft donor, taken from the stem cell graft. The receptor source for this set is a human donor who donated a stem cell graft to a child with acute lymphoblastic leukemia.

This clonotype was recorded a few times. V gene TRBV20-1 combines with J gene TRBJ2-7, with a tentative D call TRBD2 (6 bases). CDR1 DFQATT and CDR2 SNEGSKA come from the germline V gene (reference sequence). This CDR3 spans 14 amino acids. The V and J ends lost 6 bases and 5 bases respectively, with 20 bases between them. The CDR3 region has the DNA TGCAGTGCCGGTCCGCGCGGGACTCAACACGAGCAGTACTTC. This translates into CSAGPRGTQHEQYF.

This clonotype has only one observation. This chain uses TRBV5-1 with TRBJ1-6; D is ambiguous. The CDR3 spans 16 residues. Germline V gives CDR1 SGHRS, CDR2 YFSETQ. Deletions cut 0 bases from V and 6 bases from J, with 13 bases between. CDR3 loop: CASSLDMARANSPLHF. CDR3 DNA sequence: TGCGCCAGCAGCTTGGACATGGCACGGGCTAATTCACCCCTCCACTTT.

The J gene is TRBJ1-1, the V gene TRBV20-1; TRBD1 agrees at 8 bases. In germline, CDR1 is DFQATT, CDR2 SNEGSKA (reference sequence). The CDR3 is made up of 15 amino acids. J was trimmed by 0 bases and V by 6 bases; bases with no gene match: 9. The CDR3 DNA is TGCAGTGCCGACGACATGGACAGGGTGAACACTGAAGCTTTCTTT. Residues: CSADDMDRVNTEAFF.

The V gene is TRBV9, the J gene TRBJ2-1; 9 bases are a match to TRBD2. Per germline, CDR1 SGDLS and CDR2 YYNGEE. With V trimmed by 2 bases and J by 9 bases, 9 bases remained unmatched. CDR3 length: 15 residues. CDR3 in amino acids: CASSVTGTSTPEQFF. As DNA, the CDR3 is TGTGCCAGCAGCGTGACCGGGACTAGCACGCCTGAGCAGTTCTTC. Full variable domain (remainder filled in from reference TRBV9 and TRBJ2-1): DSGVTQTPKHLITATGQRVTLRCSPRSGDLSVYWYQQSLDQGLQFLIQYYNGEERAKGNILERFSAQQFPDLHSELNLSSLELGDSALYFCASSVTGTSTPEQFFGPGTRLTVL.

The CDR3 here is CSARVLQGRYEQYF. In DNA, the CDR3 is TGCAGTGCTAGAGTCCTCCAAGGGAGGTACGAGCAGTACTTC. This chain links TRBV20-1 with TRBJ2-7; tentatively, D is TRBD2 (6 bases). CDR3 length equals 14 residues. Germline CDR1 DFQATT, CDR2 SNEGSKA (reference sequence). Trimming stripped 1 base from V and 4 bases from J, with 14 bases between.

In its sample, this clonotype was seen many times. J is TRBJ2-5 and V is TRBV5-1; D gene ambiguous. Trimming shortened V by 2 bases and J by 5 bases, and 4 bases separated the two germline ends. Germline CDR1 is SGHRS and CDR2 is YFSETQ. The CDR3 length is 11 residues. CDR3 region: CASSFGETQYF. The CDR3 DNA is TGCGCCAGCAGCTTCGGGGAGACCCAGTACTTC.

This clonotype has a handful of counts. This chain joins TRBV20-1 and TRBJ2-3, with D hard to call. V was clipped by 5 bases and J by 2 bases, with 11 bases between them. This CDR3 has 13 residues. The V gene's germline CDR1 is DFQATT and CDR2 SNEGSKA (reference sequence). For the CDR3, the DNA is TGCAGTGCTGGGGTCATGTCCACAGATACGCAGTATTTT. Translated: CSAGVMSTDTQYF.

This clonotype was found a few times. V usage is TRBV12-3 or TRBV12-4 and J usage is TRBJ2-1; D is uncertain. The V and J ends lost 5 bases and 2 bases respectively, with 4 bases between them. The CDR3 runs to 12 residues. DNA of the CDR3: TGTGCCAGCAGTCCCACCTACAATGAGCAGTTCTTC. It yields the protein CASSPTYNEQFF.